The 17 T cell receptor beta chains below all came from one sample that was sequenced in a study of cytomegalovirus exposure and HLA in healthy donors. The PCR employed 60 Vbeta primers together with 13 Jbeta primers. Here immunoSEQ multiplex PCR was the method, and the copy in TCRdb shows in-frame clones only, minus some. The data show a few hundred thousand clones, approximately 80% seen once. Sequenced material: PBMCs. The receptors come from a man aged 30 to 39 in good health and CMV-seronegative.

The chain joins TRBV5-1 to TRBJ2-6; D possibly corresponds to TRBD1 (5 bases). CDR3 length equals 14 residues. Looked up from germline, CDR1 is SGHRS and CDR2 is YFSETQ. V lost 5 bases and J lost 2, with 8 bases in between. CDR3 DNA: TGCGCCAGCAGGGGGCAAGCTGGGGCCAACGTCCTGACTTTC. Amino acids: CASRGQAGANVLTF.

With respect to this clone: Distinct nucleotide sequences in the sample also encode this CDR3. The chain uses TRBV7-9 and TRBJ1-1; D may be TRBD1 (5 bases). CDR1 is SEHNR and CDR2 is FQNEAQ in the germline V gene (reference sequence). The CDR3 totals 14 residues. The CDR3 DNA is TGTGCAGCTAGACAGTTACAGATGAACACTGAAGCTTTCTTT. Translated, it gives CAARQLQMNTEAFF.

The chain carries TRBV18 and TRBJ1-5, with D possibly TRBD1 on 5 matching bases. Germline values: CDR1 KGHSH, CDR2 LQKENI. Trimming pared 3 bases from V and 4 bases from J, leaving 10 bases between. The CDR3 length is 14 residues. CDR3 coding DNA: TGTGCCAGCTCACCTGGGGCAGTAAATCAGCCCCAGCATTTT. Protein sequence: CASSPGAVNQPQHF.

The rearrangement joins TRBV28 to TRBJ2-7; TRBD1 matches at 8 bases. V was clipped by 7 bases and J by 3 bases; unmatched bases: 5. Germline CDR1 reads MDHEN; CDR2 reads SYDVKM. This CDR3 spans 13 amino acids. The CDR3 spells CASTGTGYYEQYF. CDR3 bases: TGTGCCAGCACCGGGACAGGATACTACGAGCAGTACTTC.

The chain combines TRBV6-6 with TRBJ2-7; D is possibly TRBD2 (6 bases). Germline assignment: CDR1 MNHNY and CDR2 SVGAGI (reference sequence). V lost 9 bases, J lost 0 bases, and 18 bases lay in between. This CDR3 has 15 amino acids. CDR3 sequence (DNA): TGTGCCAGTCAAACTCCGGGACTGAGCTCCTACGAGCAGTACTTC. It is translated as CASQTPGLSSYEQYF.

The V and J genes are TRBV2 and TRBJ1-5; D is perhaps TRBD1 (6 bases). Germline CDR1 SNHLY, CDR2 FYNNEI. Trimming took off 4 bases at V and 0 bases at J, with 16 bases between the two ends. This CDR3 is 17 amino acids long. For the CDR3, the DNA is TGTGCCAGCAGTGGAGGCCCGACAGGTTATAGCAATCAGCCCCAGCATTTT. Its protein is CASSGGPTGYSNQPQHF.

The CDR3 spells CASTGDSYEQYF. The CDR3 DNA sequence: TGCGCCTCCACAGGGGACTCCTACGAGCAGTACTTC. This rearrangement joins TRBV5-1 to TRBJ2-7, with TRBD1 matching over 7 bases. The CDR3 runs 12 residues. Trimming at V came to 10 bases and at J to 0 bases, leaving 4 bases not matched to a gene. Germline CDR1 is SGHRS and CDR2 is YFSETQ.

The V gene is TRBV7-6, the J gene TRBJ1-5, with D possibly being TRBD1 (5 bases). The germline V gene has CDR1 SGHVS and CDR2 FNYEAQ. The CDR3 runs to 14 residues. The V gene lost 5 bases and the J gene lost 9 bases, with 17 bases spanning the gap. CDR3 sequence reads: CASSRGPLGGPQHF. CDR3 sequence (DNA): TGTGCCAGCAGCCGCGGGCCTCTCGGGGGGCCCCAGCATTTT.

The DNA of the CDR3 is TGTGCCAGTAGTTTACCGGGACAGGGGGCGCCGAACACTGAAGCTTTCTTT. As protein: CASSLPGQGAPNTEAFF. The chain recombines TRBV19 with TRBJ1-1; 12 positions agree with TRBD1. Trimming took 5 bases from V and 1 from J; bases not matched to a gene: 8. Germline CDR1 LNHDA, CDR2 SQIVND (reference sequence). This CDR3 spans 17 amino acids. Together with reference TRBV19 and TRBJ1-1, the CDR3 gives the full variable domain: DGGITQSPKYLFRKEGQNVTLSCEQNLNHDAMYWYRQDPGQGLRLIYYSQIVNDFQKGDIAEGYSVSREKKESFPLTVTSAQKNPTAFYLCASSLPGQGAPNTEAFFGQGTRLTVV.

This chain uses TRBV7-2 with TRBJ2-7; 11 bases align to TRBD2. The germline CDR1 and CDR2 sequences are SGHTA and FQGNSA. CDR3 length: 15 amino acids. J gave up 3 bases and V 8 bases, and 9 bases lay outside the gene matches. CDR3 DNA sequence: TGTGCCAGCGGAAATGGGCTAGCGGGGGGCTACGAGCAGTACTTC. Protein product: CASGNGLAGGYEQYF. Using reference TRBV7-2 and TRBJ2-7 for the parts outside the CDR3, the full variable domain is GAGVSQSPSNKVTEKGKDVELRCDPISGHTALYWYRQSLGQGLEFLIYFQGNSAPDKSGLPSDRFSAERTGGSVSTLTIQRTQQEDSAVYLCASGNGLAGGYEQYFGPGTRLTVT.

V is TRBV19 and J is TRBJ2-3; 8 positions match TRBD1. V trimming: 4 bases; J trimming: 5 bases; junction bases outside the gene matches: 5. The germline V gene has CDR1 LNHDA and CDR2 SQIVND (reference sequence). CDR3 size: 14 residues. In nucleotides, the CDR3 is TGTGCCAGTAGTACAGCAGACAGGGGAGATACGCAGTATTTT. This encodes CASSTADRGDTQYF.

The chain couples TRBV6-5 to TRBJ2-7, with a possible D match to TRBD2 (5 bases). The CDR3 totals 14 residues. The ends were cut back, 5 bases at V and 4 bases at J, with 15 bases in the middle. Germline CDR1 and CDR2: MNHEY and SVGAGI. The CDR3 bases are TGTGCCAGCAGTCCCCGCGTCCGCGGGTACGAGCAGTACTTC. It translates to CASSPRVRGYEQYF.

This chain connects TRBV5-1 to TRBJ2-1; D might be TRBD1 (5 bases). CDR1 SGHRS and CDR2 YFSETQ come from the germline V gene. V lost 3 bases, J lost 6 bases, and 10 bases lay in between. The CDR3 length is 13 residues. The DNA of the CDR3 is TGCGCCAGCAGCTCGATGACAGCCAATGAGCAGTTCTTC. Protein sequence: CASSSMTANEQFF.

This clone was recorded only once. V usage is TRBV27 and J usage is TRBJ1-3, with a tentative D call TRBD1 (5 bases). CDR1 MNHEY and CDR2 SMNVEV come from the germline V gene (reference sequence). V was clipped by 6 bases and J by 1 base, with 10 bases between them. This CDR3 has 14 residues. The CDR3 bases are TGTGCCAGCAGCCCAGGGCTATCTGGAAACACCATATATTTT. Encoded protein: CASSPGLSGNTIYF.

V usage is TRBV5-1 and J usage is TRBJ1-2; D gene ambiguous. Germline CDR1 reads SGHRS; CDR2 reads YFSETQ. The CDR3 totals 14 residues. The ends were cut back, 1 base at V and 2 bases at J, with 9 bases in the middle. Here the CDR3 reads CASSLTNTNYGYTF. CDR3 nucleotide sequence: TGCGCCAGCAGCTTGACAAACACAAACTATGGCTACACCTTC.

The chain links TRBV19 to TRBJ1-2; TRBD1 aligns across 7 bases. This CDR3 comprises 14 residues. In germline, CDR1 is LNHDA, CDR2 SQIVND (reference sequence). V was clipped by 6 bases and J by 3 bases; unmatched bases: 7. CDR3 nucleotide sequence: TGTGCCAGTAGCCCGACAGGGTACGACTATGGCTACACCTTC. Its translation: CASSPTGYDYGYTF. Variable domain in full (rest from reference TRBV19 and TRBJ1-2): DGGITQSPKYLFRKEGQNVTLSCEQNLNHDAMYWYRQDPGQGLRLIYYSQIVNDFQKGDIAEGYSVSREKKESFPLTVTSAQKNPTAFYLCASSPTGYDYGYTFGSGTRLTVV.

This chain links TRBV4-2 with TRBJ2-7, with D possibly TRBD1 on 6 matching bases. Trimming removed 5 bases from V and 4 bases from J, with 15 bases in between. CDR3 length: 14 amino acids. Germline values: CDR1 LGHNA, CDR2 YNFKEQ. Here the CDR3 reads CASSSLGGRYEQYF. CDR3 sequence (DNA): TGTGCCAGCAGCTCTCTTGGGGGCCGGTACGAGCAGTACTTC.